This T cell receptor beta chain originates from a study of T-cell reconstitution after alpha-beta-depleted transplantation in children. CDR1 is PRHDT, CDR2 FYEKMQ, per germline (reference sequence). CDR3 length equals 16 residues. Comment on this clonotype: The antigen is not known. Germline is not matched at one junction end, which may reflect a read error.

Preparation of the TCRbeta library used unique molecular identifiers. TCRdb independently ran MiXCR on the PCR reads; one entry per CDR3 protein. Of about 200,000 distinct CDR3 sequences detected, approximately 6.8% appear once; the ten largest clones hold about 4.3%. Study results and limitations: T-cell counts and diversity were attributed mostly to newly produced T cells one year after transplant. Expanded graft clones, several hundred of them, were reportedly the source of alpha-beta T cells about two months after transplant. Surviving thymic progenitors and recipient T cells were the source of high TCRbeta diversity at day 60 in some patients.

Sequences were derived from PBMCs, sampled before TCRalphabeta/CD19-depleted stem cell transplant. The chain uses TRBV13 and TRBJ2-1; D is possibly TRBD2 (7 bases). The sequence derives from a girl under three years old with combined immunodeficiency, due to receive a stem cell transplant. CDR3 region: CVSSLLSWGGGREQFF. In DNA, the CDR3 is TGTGTCAGCAGCTTATTGTCATGGGGCGGGGGCAGGGAGCAGTTCTTC.